The entry below describes one TCR beta chain. As yet, its antigen is unknown. Sequencing used immunoSEQ multiplex PCR; TCRdb keeps in-frame clones, though not all of them. The sample yields 100,000 to 150,000 clones, approximately 88% seen once. This entry is derived from a study of T cell responses to AZD1222 COVID-19 vaccine. Findings of the study overall: CD4 TCRs associated with vaccination spanned spike, dominating at 160-218 and 743-854. The sample set comprised mostly white British donors with more females, and clonal diversity was possibly underestimated. Spike-specific TCR breadth and depth rose after two AZD1222 doses. Just a handful of AZD1222 recipients were seropositive at baseline.

This CDR3 region has 14 residues. Germline V gives CDR1 LNHDA, CDR2 SQIVND (reference sequence). Trimming removed 5 bases from V and 0 bases from J, with 8 bases in between. The J gene is TRBJ1-3, the V gene TRBV19; no reliable D call. This receptor was identified in an adult in good health. The source material was peripheral blood, sampled on day 0 of AZD1222 vaccination. The CDR3 nucleotides are TGTGCCAGTAGTGCGGTTAGCTCTGGAAACACCATATATTTT. Its protein is CASSAVSSGNTIYF.